Shown below are 26 T cell receptor beta chains from a single sample sequenced in a study of shared clonotypes between healthy human individuals. The data were produced by immunoSEQ multiplex PCR, yet TCRdb's version contains in-frame clones alone and is incomplete. This table has approximately 1,000,000 clones, 60% to 85% appearing once. Source material: memory CD4+ T cells from PBMCs. Documented subset: CD45RA-negative fraction. These receptor sequences come from a man younger than 30 in good health. Some clones in this sample may be carry-over from other donors' samples.

The V and J genes are TRBV27 and TRBJ2-1; D gene ambiguous. This CDR3 is built from 14 residues. Germline V gives CDR1 MNHEY, CDR2 SMNVEV (reference sequence). The V end lost 3 bases, the J end lost 5 bases, and 11 bases lay between the germline ends. Here the CDR3 reads CASSFTSIDNEQFF. For the CDR3, the DNA is TGTGCCAGCAGTTTCACTTCTATTGACAATGAGCAGTTCTTC.

Points on this clone: A much larger clone lies a single base off, so this may be a read error. Other nucleotide sequences in the sample specify the same CDR3. The V gene is TRBV11-2, the J gene TRBJ2-5, with D possibly matching TRBD2 (5 bases). From germline, CDR1 is SGHAT and CDR2 FQNNGV. This CDR3 spans 15 amino acids. The CDR3 DNA is TGTGCCAGTAGCTTAAGTTCACTAGATGGTGAGACCCAGTACTTC. It specifies CASSLSSLDGETQYF.

The V call is TRBV30, the J call TRBJ2-7; a possible D gene is TRBD2 (6 bases). V was shortened by 2 bases and J by 0 bases, with 11 bases between the two germline ends. CDR1 is GTSNPN, CDR2 SVGIG, per germline (reference sequence). This CDR3 spans 14 amino acids. In DNA form, the CDR3 reads TGTGCCTGGAGTCCGAGGACTAACTCCTACGAGCAGTACTTC. This encodes CAWSPRTNSYEQYF.

This clone was recorded once. The chain's CDR3 is CASIHTGGWDQPQHF. The CDR3 DNA is TGTGCCAGTATCCACACCGGGGGGTGGGATCAGCCCCAGCATTTT. J is TRBJ1-5 and V is TRBV19, with a weak D call TRBD1 (5 bases). The CDR3 is 15 residues long. Germline assignment: CDR1 LNHDA and CDR2 SQIVND (reference sequence). Trimming pared 7 bases from V and 5 bases from J, leaving 18 bases between.

The chain combines TRBV28 with TRBJ1-2; 10 bases map to TRBD1. The CDR3 contains 17 residues. The V segment lost 4 bases and the J segment 3 bases; nucleotides outside the gene matches: 11. From germline, CDR1 is MDHEN and CDR2 SYDVKM. The CDR3 DNA reads TGTGCCAGCAGTTCCGTCCCGGGACAGGGGCGGGACTATGGCTACACCTTC. Protein sequence: CASSSVPGQGRDYGYTF.

The chain uses TRBV25-1 and TRBJ2-1; D unclear. CDR3 length: 14 amino acids. Trimming took 8 bases from V and 4 from J, leaving 15 bases between them. Per germline, CDR1 MGHDK and CDR2 SYGVNS. This CDR3 is CASEESLVYNEQFF. As DNA, the CDR3 is TGTGCCAGCGAAGAATCCCTAGTTTACAATGAGCAGTTCTTC.

V is TRBV28 and J is TRBJ2-2; TRBD2 agrees at 8 bases. The CDR3 is made up of 19 amino acids. Per the germline V gene, CDR1 is MDHEN and CDR2 is SYDVKM. Trimming took 4 bases from V and 1 from J; bases not matched to a gene: 14. The CDR3 here is CASSSSGRGGVGNTGELFF. CDR3 coding DNA: TGTGCCAGCAGTTCCTCCGGGAGGGGTGGAGTTGGGAACACCGGGGAGCTGTTTTTT.

This clone was detected only a few times. The V call is TRBV9, the J call TRBJ2-7; 8 nucleotides match TRBD1. V dropped 4 bases and J dropped 5; count of bases not matched to a gene: 14. The CDR3 spans 16 residues. The V gene's germline CDR1 is SGDLS and CDR2 YYNGEE. The CDR3 coding sequence is TGTGCCAGCAGCCCAACCCCGACAGGGGAAGGGGACGAGCAGTACTTC. Amino acids: CASSPTPTGEGDEQYF.

J is TRBJ1-2 and V is TRBV5-1, with 8 bases matching TRBD1. Trimming removed 4 bases from V and 7 bases from J; junction bases left unmatched: 15. The CDR3 is 16 amino acids. CDR1 and CDR2 from the germline V gene are SGHRS and YFSETQ. The CDR3 bases are TGCGCCAGCAGCCGACCGAACCAGGACAGGGAATCTGGCTACACCTTC. Amino acid sequence: CASSRPNQDRESGYTF.

Note on this clone: The same CDR3 can be traced to other DNA sequences in this sample. The V gene is TRBV20-1, the J gene TRBJ2-7; D unresolved. Trimming pared 4 bases from V and 1 base from J, leaving 5 bases between. The CDR3 has 11 amino acids. In germline, CDR1 is DFQATT, CDR2 SNEGSKA (reference sequence). The CDR3 protein is CSATRSYEQYF. The CDR3 nucleotides read TGCAGTGCTACTCGATCCTACGAGCAGTACTTC.

This clone has only a few counts. The CDR3 bases are TGTGCCAGAAGCTTAGGTCTGGGGTCTCTGGGGGGCCACTCTGGGGCCAACGTCCTGACTTTC. This translates into CARSLGLGSLGGHSGANVLTF. V and J are TRBV5-3 and TRBJ2-6; D is tentatively TRBD1 or TRBD2 (6 bases each). TRBV5-3 is an ORF for which the function is uncertain. V was pared by 2 bases and J by 0 bases, with 24 bases between. CDR3 length: 21 residues.

V and J are TRBV27 and TRBJ2-1, with 8 bases that match TRBD1. The CDR3 has 15 amino acids. V lost 3 bases to trimming and J lost 1 base; unmatched junction nucleotides: 2. CDR1 is MNHEY and CDR2 is SMNVEV in the germline V gene (reference sequence). CDR3: CASSFDRGSYNEQFF. Written as DNA, the CDR3 is TGTGCCAGCAGTTTCGACAGGGGATCCTACAATGAGCAGTTCTTC.

The chain combines TRBV5-6 with TRBJ1-1; D remains unclear. Germline CDR1 and CDR2: SGHDT and YYEEEE. This CDR3 comprises 14 residues. V lost 1 base and J lost 1, with 8 bases in between. The CDR3 DNA reads as TGTGCCAGCAGCTTGAACTACGGGAACACTGAAGCTTTCTTT. Translating it yields CASSLNYGNTEAFF.

This chain uses TRBV2 with TRBJ2-6, with 8 bases matching TRBD1. Germline CDR1 reads SNHLY; CDR2 reads FYNNEI. With 6 bases clipped from V and 2 bases from J, the junction kept 3 bases outside the gene matches. The CDR3 loop spans 15 amino acids. The CDR3 loop reads CASSDRGTGANVLTF. In DNA form, the CDR3 reads TGTGCCAGCAGCGACAGGGGTACTGGGGCCAACGTCCTGACTTTC.

The chain has TRBV6-6 and TRBJ1-1; D remains unclear. Trimming removed 3 bases at V and 4 bases at J, with 12 bases between. This CDR3 is 14 amino acids long. Germline V gives CDR1 MNHNY, CDR2 SVGAGI (reference sequence). The CDR3 DNA is TGTGCCAGCAGTTATTTGACTTTAAGCACTGAAGCTTTCTTT. Encoded protein: CASSYLTLSTEAFF.

The J gene is TRBJ2-7, the V gene TRBV25-1; 7 nucleotides match TRBD1. V dropped 1 base and J dropped 3; count of bases not matched to a gene: 6. CDR1 MGHDK and CDR2 SYGVNS come from the germline V gene. The CDR3 contains 15 residues. CDR3 protein: CASSESTGSVYEQYF. The CDR3 DNA sequence: TGTGCCAGCAGTGAATCGACAGGGAGCGTCTACGAGCAGTACTTC.

There are many counts of this clone. The chain links TRBV7-4 to TRBJ1-5; D unresolved. CDR1 and CDR2 (germline): SGHVT, SQSDAQ. The CDR3 runs to 16 residues. V was clipped by 1 base and J by 0 bases, with 10 bases between them. This chain's CDR3 is CASSLEGIFSNQPQHF. DNA of the CDR3: TGTGCCAGCAGCTTAGAAGGCATCTTTAGCAATCAGCCCCAGCATTTT.

This clone was counted at least ten times. The chain combines TRBV11-2 with TRBJ1-2, with D perhaps TRBD1 (5 bases). The CDR3 length is 16 residues. Deletions cut 4 bases from V and 8 bases from J, with 23 bases between. Looked up from germline, CDR1 is SGHAT and CDR2 is FQNNGV. CDR3 DNA: TGTGCCAGCAGCTCCATTAAGGGAGGGGCTTCAAAGGGCTACACCTTC. The encoded protein is CASSSIKGGASKGYTF.

CDR3: CASSFGQHTNEQFF. Written as DNA, the CDR3 is TGTGCCAGCAGTTTCGGGCAGCACACCAATGAGCAGTTCTTC. The V and J genes are TRBV6-6 and TRBJ2-1; D is undetermined. Germline V gene data show CDR1 as MNHNY and CDR2 as SVGAGI (reference sequence). The CDR3 is 14 amino acids. Trimming stripped 4 bases from V and 6 bases from J, with 13 bases between.

This clone was counted between two and nine times. This CDR3 is also generated by other DNA sequences in the sample. The chain is built from TRBV29-1 and TRBJ1-2; 7 bases match TRBD1. This CDR3 region has 12 residues. Trimming removed 4 bases from V and 8 bases from J; junction bases left unmatched: 7. Germline V lookup: CDR1 SQVTM, CDR2 ANQGSEA. CDR3 in amino acids: CSVVVGGSGYTF. CDR3 in DNA: TGCAGCGTTGTAGTAGGGGGCTCAGGCTACACCTTC.

Regarding this clone: The likely explanation is a read error, given a far larger clone one base away. The chain uses TRBV30 and TRBJ1-1, with D hard to call. Germline V gene data show CDR1 as GTSNPN and CDR2 as SVGIG (reference sequence). Trimming removed 5 bases at V and 0 bases at J, with 13 bases between. This CDR3 comprises 14 residues. CDR3 in amino acids: CAWETDLMNTEAFF. The CDR3 region has the DNA TGTGCCTGGGAAACAGACCTCATGAACACTGAAGCTTTCTTT. Based on the CDR3 plus reference TRBV30 and TRBJ1-1, the full variable domain is SQTIHQWPATLVQPVGSPLSLECTVEGTSNPNLYWYRQAAGRGLQLLFYSVGIGQISSEVPQNLSASRPQDRQFILSSKKLLLSDSGFYLCAWETDLMNTEAFFGQGTRLTVV.

This sequence joins TRBV6-6 and TRBJ2-7; D is undetermined. The CDR3 loop spans 15 amino acids. Germline loops: CDR1 MNHNY, CDR2 SVGAGI (reference sequence). The V end was cut by 0 bases, the J end by 3 bases, with 12 bases between. The CDR3 coding sequence is TGTGCCAGCAGTTACTCGCAGAATGGGCACTACGAGCAGTACTTC. Translation gives CASSYSQNGHYEQYF.

The chain has TRBV11-2 and TRBJ2-1; the D gene could be TRBD1 or TRBD2 (6 bases each). Trimming shortened V by 2 bases and J by 9 bases, and 11 bases separated the two germline ends. Germline CDR1 and CDR2: SGHAT and FQNNGV. This CDR3 spans 13 amino acids. The CDR3 DNA sequence: TGTGCCAGCAGCTTATTGGGGGGCGGTGAGCAGTTCTTC. It codes for CASSLLGGGEQFF.

V usage is TRBV28 and J usage is TRBJ1-4; tentative D call: TRBD1 (5 bases). In germline, CDR1 is MDHEN, CDR2 SYDVKM. The CDR3 consists of 15 residues. Trimming removed 6 bases at V and 3 bases at J, with 14 bases between. In nucleotides, the CDR3 is TGTGCCAGCAGGCTCCTAGGGGCGGCTAATGAAAAACTGTTTTTT. This encodes CASRLLGAANEKLFF.

Worth noting for this clone: A read error likely explains this, since a far larger clone differs by one base. The chain carries TRBV6-5 and TRBJ1-2; 7 bases align to TRBD1. Germline assignment: CDR1 MNHEY and CDR2 SVGAGI. The CDR3 loop spans 11 amino acids. V dropped 6 bases and J dropped 5; count of bases not matched to a gene: 0. CDR3 region: CASRTGYGYTF. For the CDR3, the DNA is TGTGCCAGCAGGACAGGGTATGGCTACACCTTC.

The gene calls are TRBV10-1 and TRBJ2-1; TRBD1 agrees at 8 bases. Germline trimming cut 6 bases from V and 2 bases from J; bases unmatched to any gene: 6. The germline V gene has CDR1 WNHNN and CDR2 SYGVQD (reference sequence). This CDR3 is 15 amino acids long. The CDR3 region has the DNA TGCGCCAGCAGCGGGCTGGGACAGGCCTACAATGAGCAGTTCTTC. This gives the protein CASSGLGQAYNEQFF.